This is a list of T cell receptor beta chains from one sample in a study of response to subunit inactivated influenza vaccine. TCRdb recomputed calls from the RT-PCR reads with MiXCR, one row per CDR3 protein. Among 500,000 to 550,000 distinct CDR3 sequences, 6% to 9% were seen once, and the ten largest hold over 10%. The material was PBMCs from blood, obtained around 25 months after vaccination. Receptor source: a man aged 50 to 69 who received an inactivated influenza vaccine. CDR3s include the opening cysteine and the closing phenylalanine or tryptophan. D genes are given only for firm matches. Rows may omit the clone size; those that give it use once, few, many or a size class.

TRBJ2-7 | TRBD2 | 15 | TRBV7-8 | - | TGTGCCAGCAGCTTCCGCGGGGGGCTCCCCTACGAGCAGTACTTC | CASSFRGGLPYEQYF
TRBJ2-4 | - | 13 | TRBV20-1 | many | TGCAGTGCCCAGGGTTCCACCAAAAACATTCAGTACTTC | CSAQGSTKNIQYF
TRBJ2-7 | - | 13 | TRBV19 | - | TGTGCCAGTAGTCGTTCCAACTCCGACGAGCAGTACTTC | CASSRSNSDEQYF
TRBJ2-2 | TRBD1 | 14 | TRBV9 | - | TGTGCCAGCAGCGGGGACAGCTACACCGGGGAGCTGTTTTTT | CASSGDSYTGELFF
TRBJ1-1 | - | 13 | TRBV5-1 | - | TGCGCCAGCAGATTAGGGGTTGATACTGAAGCTTTCTTT | CASRLGVDTEAFF
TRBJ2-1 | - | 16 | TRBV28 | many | TGTGCCAGCAGTTTACCGGGCGCGGGTTCCTACAATGAGCAGTTCTTC | CASSLPGAGSYNEQFF
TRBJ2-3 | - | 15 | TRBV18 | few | TGTGCCAGCTCACCACGGTCCCAGGGGACAGATACGCAGTATTTT | CASSPRSQGTDTQYF
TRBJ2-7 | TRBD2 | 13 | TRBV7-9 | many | TGTGCCAGCAGTTTGGGGGGGGTCTACGAGCAGTACTTC | CASSLGGVYEQYF
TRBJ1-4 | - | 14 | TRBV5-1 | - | TGCGCCAGCAGCTCGGGACGGGATAATGAAAAACTGTTTTTT | CASSSGRDNEKLFF
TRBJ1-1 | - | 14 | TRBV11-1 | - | TGTGCCAGCAGCTTAGAGTCGGGGGCGACTGAAGCTTTCTTT | CASSLESGATEAFF
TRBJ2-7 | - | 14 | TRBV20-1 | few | TGCAGTGCTAGAAATCTAGCCCAACAGTACGAGCAGTACTTC | CSARNLAQQYEQYF
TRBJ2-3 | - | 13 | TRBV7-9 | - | TGTGCCAGCACGGAGGGCAGAGTAGATACGCAGTATTTT | CASTEGRVDTQYF
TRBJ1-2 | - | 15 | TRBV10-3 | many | TGTGCCATCAGTGAGTCAAAGGAGGGCGCCTATGGCTACACCTTC | CAISESKEGAYGYTF
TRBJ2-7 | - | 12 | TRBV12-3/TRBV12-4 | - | TGTGCCAGCAGCCATCATGGGGGCGAGCAGTACTTC | CASSHHGGEQYF
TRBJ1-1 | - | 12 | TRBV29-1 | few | TGCAGCGTTGGCCAGGGTCACACTGAAGCTTTCTTT | CSVGQGHTEAFF
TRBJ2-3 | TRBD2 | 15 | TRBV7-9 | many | TGTGCCAGCAGCTTAATTGGAGCGGGGACAGATACGCAGTATTTT | CASSLIGAGTDTQYF
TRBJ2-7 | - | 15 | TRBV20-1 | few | TGCAGTGCTATCTTCAGGGACGCCGACTCCTACGAGCAGTACTTC | CSAIFRDADSYEQYF
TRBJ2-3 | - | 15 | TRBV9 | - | TGTGCCAGCAGCGTAGAATGGTCGGGAACAGATACGCAGTATTTT | CASSVEWSGTDTQYF
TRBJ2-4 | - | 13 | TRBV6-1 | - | TGTGCCACCCTATCCCTAGCCAAAAACATTCAGTACTTC | CATLSLAKNIQYF
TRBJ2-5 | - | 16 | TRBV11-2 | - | TGTGCCAGCAGCTTCGTGCCCGGCACCCAGGGGGAGACCCAGTACTTC | CASSFVPGTQGETQYF
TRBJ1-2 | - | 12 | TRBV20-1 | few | TGCAGTGCTAGGGGAAGCGACTATGGCTACACCTTC | CSARGSDYGYTF
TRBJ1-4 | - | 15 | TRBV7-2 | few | TGTGCCAGCAGCTCGAGGGCTGGAGGAGGTGAAAAACTGTTTTTT | CASSSRAGGGEKLFF
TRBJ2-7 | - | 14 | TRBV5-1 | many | TGCGCCAGCAGCCTTCACTTGGGCTCCTACGAGCAGTACTTC | CASSLHLGSYEQYF
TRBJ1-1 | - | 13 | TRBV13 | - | TGTGCCAGCAGTCCAGCCCCAAGTCCGGAAGCTTTCTTT | CASSPAPSPEAFF
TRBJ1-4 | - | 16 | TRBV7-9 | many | TGTGCCAGCAGCTTAGTAGAAGGGGCCCGTAATGAAAAACTGTTTTTT | CASSLVEGARNEKLFF
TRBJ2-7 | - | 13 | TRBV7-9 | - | TGTGCCAGCAGCTCCGCCCCATTGTTCGAGCAGTACTTC | CASSSAPLFEQYF
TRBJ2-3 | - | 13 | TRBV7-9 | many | TGTGCCTCCCAGGGGTTTCGGGCAGATACGCAGTATTTT | CASQGFRADTQYF
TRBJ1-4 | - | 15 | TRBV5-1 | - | TGCGCCAGCAGCCCCTCGGCGCGCGTGGATGAAAAACTGTTTTTT | CASSPSARVDEKLFF
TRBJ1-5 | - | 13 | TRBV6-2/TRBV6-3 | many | TGTGCCAGCACGGACAGCCGGTATCAGCCCCAGCATTTT | CASTDSRYQPQHF
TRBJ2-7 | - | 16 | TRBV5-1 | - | TGCGCCAGCAGCTTGGCCTTGGCAGGGCGCGCCTACGAGCAGTACTTC | CASSLALAGRAYEQYF
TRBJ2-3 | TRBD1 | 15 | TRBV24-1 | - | TGTGCCACCGCGGGGACAGGGAGGTTCACAGATACGCAGTATTTT | CATAGTGRFTDTQYF
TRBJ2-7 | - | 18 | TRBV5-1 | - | TGCGCCAGCAGCACACTTCCGGGGCAGACGGGTAGGGGCTACGAGCAGTACTTC | CASSTLPGQTGRGYEQYF
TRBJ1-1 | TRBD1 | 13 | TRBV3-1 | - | TGTGCCAGCAGCCCAGGGACAGGGGGCAGAGCTTTCTTT | CASSPGTGGRAFF
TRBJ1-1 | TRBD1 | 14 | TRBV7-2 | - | TGTGCCAGCAGCGACCACAGGGGAACAACTGAAGCTTTCTTT | CASSDHRGTTEAFF
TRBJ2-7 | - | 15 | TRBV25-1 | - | TGTGCCAGCAGTGAATATTACGCCGGTACCTACGAGCAGTACTTC | CASSEYYAGTYEQYF